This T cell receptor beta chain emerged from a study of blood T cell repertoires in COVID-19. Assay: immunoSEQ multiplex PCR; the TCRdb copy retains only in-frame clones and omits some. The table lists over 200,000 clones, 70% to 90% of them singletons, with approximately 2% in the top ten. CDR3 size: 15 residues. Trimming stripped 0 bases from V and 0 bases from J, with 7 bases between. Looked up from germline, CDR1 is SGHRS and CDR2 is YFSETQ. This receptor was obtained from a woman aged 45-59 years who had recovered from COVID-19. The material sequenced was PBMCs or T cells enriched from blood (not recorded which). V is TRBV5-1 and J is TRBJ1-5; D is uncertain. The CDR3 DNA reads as TGCGCCAGCAGCTTGGGGTCTAATAGCAATCAGCCCCAGCATTTT. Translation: CASSLGSNSNQPQHF. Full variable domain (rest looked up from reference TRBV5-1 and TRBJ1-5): KAGVTQTPRYLIKTRGQQVTLSCSPISGHRSVSWYQQTPGQGLQFLFEYFSETQRNKGNFPGRFSGRQFSNSRSEMNVSTLELGDSALYLCASSLGSNSNQPQHFGDGTRLSIL.